The entry that follows covers one TCR beta chain sequence. As yet, its antigen is unknown. Noted time point: blood 4 weeks post-SBRT, at nephrectomy. Treatment given: 15 Gy SBRT to primary tumor, nephrectomy 4 weeks later. Nephrectomy followed 15 Gy stereotactic body radiation by 4 weeks. The patient's renal cell carcinoma had clear cell pathology. Libraries were prepared by immunoSEQ multiplex PCR; TCRdb keeps only in-frame clonotypes and omits some of them. The sample holds 150,000 to 200,000 clones, about 85% seen once. This sample was taken from a study of radiation and T cells in renal cell carcinoma. Study observations and caveats: Top tumor clonotypes rose in blood 2 weeks post-radiation, then contracted. Without pretreatment biopsies, baseline tumor clonotype presence was undetermined.

Germline values: CDR1 LNHDA, CDR2 SQIVND (reference sequence). The ends were cut back, 0 bases at V and 1 base at J, with 9 bases in the middle. The CDR3 totals 15 residues. The clonotype originates from a woman aged 45-59 years with renal cell carcinoma. The material sequenced was blood, taken from a patient whose treatment included radiotherapy and nephrectomy. V is TRBV19 and J is TRBJ1-2; TRBD1 is a possible D gene (6 bases). CDR3 bases: TGTGCCAGTAGTATAGATCCAGGGGTTAACTATGGCTACACCTTC. Translation: CASSIDPGVNYGYTF.